These T cell receptor beta chains were read from a single sample in a study of cytomegalovirus exposure and HLA in healthy donors. Some clones are missing from TCRdb's copy, which holds only in-frame ones; the method was immunoSEQ multiplex PCR. The profile shows under 200,000 clones, about 13% of them singletons. Sequencing was done on a sample of PBMCs. These receptors were taken from a man between 45 and 60 years old in good health and CMV-seropositive. The CDR3 runs from the conserved cysteine through the conserved F or W. D genes are given only for firm matches. Not all rows give a size; the values are once, few, many and, for expanded clones, a class.

d_call,clone_size,v_call,j_call,cdr3_aa,cdr3_nt
TRBD1,few,TRBV5-6,TRBJ1-2,CASSLGPAGGDGYTF,TGTGCCAGCAGCTTGGGGCCAGCAGGGGGTGATGGCTACACCTTC
.,.,TRBV5-1,TRBJ2-5,CASSPGSGETQYF,TGCGCCAGCAGCCCGGGGTCCGGGGAGACCCAGTACTTC
TRBD2,few,TRBV29-1,TRBJ2-3,CSVSSGTQYF,TGCAGCGTTTCTAGCGGTACGCAGTATTTT
.,few,TRBV5-1,TRBJ1-1,CASSLAQNTEAFF,TGCGCCAGCAGCTTGGCACAGAACACTGAAGCTTTCTTT
TRBD1,.,TRBV5-6,TRBJ1-1,CASSFRPTGGNLFTEAFF,TGTGCCAGCAGCTTCAGGCCCACAGGGGGCAATTTGTTCACTGAAGCTTTCTTT
.,.,TRBV10-3,TRBJ1-2,CAISEPVGTDLSSTF,TGTGCCATCAGTGAACCGGTCGGAACAGATCTCTCGAGCACCTTC
.,.,TRBV7-2,TRBJ1-1,CASSLRSFGLNTEAFF,TGTGCCAGCAGCTTAAGGAGTTTCGGTCTGAACACTGAAGCTTTCTTT
TRBD2,few,TRBV9,TRBJ2-2,CASSMGLVDTGELFF,TGTGCCAGCAGCATGGGACTAGTAGACACCGGGGAGCTGTTTTTT
.,few,TRBV28,TRBJ1-6,CASRITGGESPLHF,TGTGCCAGCAGAATCACGGGGGGGGAATCACCCCTCCACTTT
TRBD1,few,TRBV29-1,TRBJ2-3,CSVEAVWGQTSTDTQYF,TGCAGCGTTGAAGCGGTCTGGGGACAGACAAGCACAGATACGCAGTATTTT
.,few,TRBV7-8,TRBJ1-3,CASSARGSGNTIYF,TGTGCCAGCAGCGCCAGGGGTTCTGGAAACACCATATATTTT
.,few,TRBV5-4,TRBJ1-2,CASSFGGRGYGYTF,TGTGCCAGCAGCTTCGGGGGGAGAGGCTATGGCTACACCTTC
.,.,TRBV5-4,TRBJ2-1,CASSLDLPSSYNEQFF,TGTGCCAGCAGCTTAGACCTCCCTAGCTCCTACAATGAGCAGTTCTTC
.,few,TRBV7-9,TRBJ1-4,CATQRGTNEKLFF,TGTGCCACTCAGAGGGGGACTAATGAAAAACTGTTTTTT
.,.,TRBV7-8,TRBJ2-7,CATEDVGAKYEQYF,TGTGCCACGGAGGACGTGGGAGCAAAATACGAGCAGTACTTC
TRBD1,.,TRBV7-6,TRBJ1-2,CASSNLGGQDYGYTF,TGTGCCAGCAGCAACTTAGGAGGACAGGACTATGGCTACACCTTC
.,.,TRBV7-2,TRBJ1-1,CASSPPGRETEAFF,TGTGCCAGCAGCCCCCCGGGGAGGGAGACTGAAGCTTTCTTT
TRBD2,few,TRBV9,TRBJ2-5,CASSPTRIAGGVETQYF,TGTGCCAGCAGCCCGACCCGAATAGCGGGGGGGGTCGAGACCCAGTACTTC
.,few,TRBV14,TRBJ1-1,CASSQVGPVTEAFF,TGTGCCAGCAGCCAAGTGGGGCCGGTTACTGAAGCTTTCTTT
TRBD2,few,TRBV5-1,TRBJ2-5,CASSPEGTSGGVVETQYF,TGCGCCAGCAGCCCGGAGGGCACTAGCGGGGGGGTTGTAGAGACCCAGTACTTC
TRBD1,.,TRBV10-3,TRBJ2-7,CAISDRQGNEQYF,TGTGCCATCAGTGATAGACAGGGTAACGAGCAGTACTTC
.,.,TRBV7-2,TRBJ2-7,CASSPRRSTHEQYF,TGTGCCAGCAGCCCCCGGAGGTCTACCCACGAGCAGTACTTC
TRBD1,.,TRBV19,TRBJ1-2,CASRAGGTEGYTF,TGTGCCAGTAGGGCAGGGGGGACTGAGGGCTACACCTTC
TRBD2,few,TRBV5-1,TRBJ2-7,CASSSAGGTYEQYF,TGCGCCAGCAGCTCAGCGGGGGGGACCTACGAGCAGTACTTC
.,.,TRBV7-2,TRBJ2-5,CASSSGHNQETQYF,TGTGCCAGCAGCTCGGGACACAACCAAGAGACCCAGTACTTC
.,.,TRBV6-5,TRBJ1-2,CASSYRFFGEAGGYTF,TGTGCCAGCAGTTACAGGTTTTTCGGGGAGGCAGGTGGCTACACCTTC
TRBD1,few,TRBV29-1,TRBJ2-5,CSVEKGAGGAETQYF,TGCAGCGTTGAAAAAGGAGCAGGGGGCGCAGAGACCCAGTACTTC
.,.,TRBV7-9,TRBJ2-5,CASSTTGGQETQYF,TGTGCCAGCAGCACGACAGGTGGGCAAGAGACCCAGTACTTC
.,few,TRBV7-9,TRBJ1-2,CASSPPGGQGRGYTF,TGTGCCAGCAGCCCGCCGGGGGGTCAGGGTCGAGGCTACACCTTC
.,few,TRBV7-8,TRBJ1-1,CASSTNRDLMNTEAFF,TGTGCCAGCAGCACAAACCGGGACTTAATGAACACTGAAGCTTTCTTT
.,few,TRBV30,TRBJ2-3,CAWSVLTTLGTQYF,TGTGCCTGGAGTGTACTGACTACCCTGGGAACGCAGTATTTT
TRBD2,.,TRBV7-6,TRBJ2-2,CASSAPGLANTGELFF,TGTGCCAGCAGCGCCCCGGGACTAGCGAACACCGGGGAGCTGTTTTTT
TRBD1,few,TRBV29-1,TRBJ1-1,CSAPGQLNTEAFF,TGCAGCGCTCCGGGACAGTTGAACACTGAAGCTTTCTTT
.,few,TRBV28,TRBJ2-6,CASTLQGPGANVLTF,TGTGCCAGCACCCTTCAGGGGCCTGGGGCCAACGTCCTGACTTTC
TRBD1,few,TRBV7-2,TRBJ2-1,CASSPRWTGLGNEQFF,TGTGCCAGCAGCCCGCGCTGGACAGGGCTAGGGAATGAGCAGTTCTTC
TRBD1,.,TRBV11-3,TRBJ1-4,CASSPAGGAYEKLFF,TGTGCCAGCAGCCCAGCAGGGGGCGCCTATGAAAAACTGTTTTTT
.,.,TRBV9,TRBJ2-7,CASSVGRGVKQYF,TGTGCCAGCAGCGTAGGCAGGGGCGTTAAGCAGTACTTC
.,.,TRBV29-1,TRBJ2-5,CSVLSGGETQYF,TGCAGCGTTCTGTCGGGTGGAGAGACCCAGTACTTC
.,few,TRBV19,TRBJ2-5,CATSGGSRETQYF,TGTGCCACGTCAGGAGGTAGTAGAGAGACCCAGTACTTC
.,few,TRBV30,TRBJ1-1,CAWNGAGGAFF,TGTGCCTGGAACGGGGCCGGGGGGGCTTTCTTT